These T cell receptor beta chains were read from a single sample in a study of spatial heterogeneity in lung cancer. MiXCR, run by TCRdb on the 5' RACE reads, gives a single entry per CDR3 protein. The sample yields tens of thousands of distinct CDR3 sequences, about 7.9% seen once. The material was PBMCs, obtained at follow-up. These receptors were collected from a male donor with early-stage non-small cell lung cancer. CDR3s include the opening cysteine and the closing phenylalanine or tryptophan. Fields, in order: J gene, V gene, CDR3 protein.

TRBJ2-3 TRBV12-3/TRBV12-4 CASRGTDTQYF
TRBJ2-1 TRBV7-6 CASSLAWSSSYNEQFF
TRBJ2-5 TRBV5-5 CASSSGAGGHETQYF
TRBJ2-5 TRBV5-1 CASKGEETQYF
TRBJ2-5 TRBV2 CASSVGQYQETQYF
TRBJ2-7 TRBV10-2 CASSETPEQYF
TRBJ2-1 TRBV5-8 CASSYGPTYNEQFF
TRBJ2-5 TRBV11-2 CASSLEETQYF
TRBJ2-1 TRBV7-3 CASSLTMAGSHNEQFF
TRBJ1-4 TRBV2 CASNPTTNEKLFF
TRBJ1-1 TRBV11-1 CASSLARVNTEAFF
TRBJ2-2 TRBV5-6 CASSLPHNTGELFF
TRBJ1-6 TRBV20-1 CSARDRNSPLHF
TRBJ2-2 TRBV20-1 CSAVPGGGATGELFF
TRBJ2-1 TRBV13 CASSALAGDGDEQFF
TRBJ2-7 TRBV21-1 CATATLSYEQYF
TRBJ2-2 TRBV30 CAWSPWGQGLDTGELFF